The 9 T cell receptor beta chains given below trace back to one sample, sequenced in a study of T cell repertoires in cytomegalovirus infection. TCRdb reprocessed the reads with MiXCR, giving one entry per CDR3 protein. The repertoire includes approximately 700,000 distinct CDR3 sequences, 35% to 40% of them detected once, and under 3.5% sits in the top ten. Specimen: PBMCs. These receptors all stem from a human donor in good health (CMV status not recorded). Some clones in this sample may be carry-over from other donors' samples.

The CDR3 region has the DNA TGTGCCAGCAGCTTGCTGCCGACCTACGAGCAGTACTTC. It translates to CASSLLPTYEQYF. The gene calls are TRBV7-8 and TRBJ2-7, with D uncertain. Trimming stripped 3 bases from V and 2 bases from J, with 8 bases between. Looked up from germline, CDR1 is SGHVS and CDR2 is FQNEAQ. The CDR3 is 13 residues long.

The chain is built from TRBV2 and TRBJ1-5; unclear D gene. The germline gives CDR1 SNHLY, CDR2 FYNNEI. The CDR3 covers 13 residues. Trimming removed 8 bases at V and 4 bases at J, with 12 bases between. The CDR3 DNA reads as TGTGCCAGCGTATTAGGACGAAATCAGCCCCAGCATTTT. This codes for CASVLGRNQPQHF.

As concerns this clonotype: A much more abundant neighbour one base away suggests this may be a read error. This chain joins TRBV2 and TRBJ2-1; D might be TRBD2 (5 bases). Germline V gene data show CDR1 as SNHLY and CDR2 as FYNNEI. This CDR3 region has 13 residues. The DNA for the CDR3 is TGTGCCAGCAGTGGGCCCTTTAGCGTTGAGCAGTTATTC. Protein: CASSGPFSVEQLF.

The rearrangement uses TRBV5-1 and TRBJ1-2, with 8 nucleotides matching TRBD1. J was trimmed by 0 bases and V by 4 bases; bases with no gene match: 5. Germline V lookup: CDR1 SGHRS, CDR2 YFSETQ. The CDR3 sequence is 15 residues long. CDR3 sequence (DNA): TGCGCCAGCAGCCGGACAGGGATGGCTAACTATGGCTACACCTTC. Amino acids: CASSRTGMANYGYTF.

Here the CDR3 DNA reads TGTGCCAGCAGTTTAACAACTCCCCGGACACGGGAGCATGAGCAGTTCTTC. Its translation: CASSLTTPRTREHEQFF. The gene calls are TRBV28 and TRBJ2-1, with D possibly being TRBD2 (6 bases). V lost 2 bases, J lost 8 bases, and 22 bases lay in between. The germline CDR1 and CDR2 sequences are MDHEN and SYDVKM. CDR3 length: 17 residues.

This chain connects TRBV20-1 to TRBJ2-7; 8 bases are a match to TRBD1. CDR1 and CDR2 (germline): DFQATT, SNEGSKA (reference sequence). The ends lost 1 base at V and 1 base at J; junction bases unmatched: 6. CDR3 size: 15 residues. CDR3 loop: CSARAPRDRSYEQYF. The CDR3 coding sequence is TGCAGTGCTAGAGCCCCCCGGGACAGGTCCTACGAGCAGTACTTC.

This clonotype occurred a few times. This rearrangement joins TRBV11-2 to TRBJ2-5; D is perhaps TRBD1 (5 bases). The CDR3 extends over 14 amino acids. Trimming cost V 1 base and J 5 bases, with 11 bases left between them. Germline lookup yields CDR1 SGHAT and CDR2 FQNNGV. CDR3 amino acids: CASSLVRGEETQYF. DNA for the CDR3: TGTGCCAGCAGCTTAGTTAGGGGCGAGGAGACCCAGTACTTC. The full variable domain, in which reference TRBV11-2 and TRBJ2-5 provide the parts outside the CDR3, is EAGVAQSPRYKIIEKRQSVAFWCNPISGHATLYWYQQILGQGPKLLIQFQNNGVVDDSQLPKDRFSAERLKGVDSTLKIQPAKLEDSAVYLCASSLVRGEETQYFGPGTRLLVL.

This clonotype has only a few counts. The chain carries TRBV30 and TRBJ2-7; 9 bases map to TRBD1. This CDR3 spans 13 amino acids. Germline V gives CDR1 GTSNPN, CDR2 SVGIG (reference sequence). Germline trimming cut 5 bases from V and 6 bases from J; bases unmatched to any gene: 8. CDR3 amino acids: CAWGTGIGREQYF. CDR3 DNA: TGTGCCTGGGGGACAGGGATCGGTCGCGAGCAGTACTTC.

This clonotype turned up a few times. The gene calls are TRBV7-6 and TRBJ2-6; D is ambiguous. With 5 bases removed from V and 3 bases from J, the gap between germline ends came to 8 bases. CDR1 and CDR2 (germline): SGHVS, FNYEAQ. The CDR3 sequence is 14 residues long. Here the CDR3 reads CASSPIVGANVLTF. In DNA form, the CDR3 reads TGTGCCAGCAGCCCGATCGTTGGGGCCAACGTCCTGACTTTC.